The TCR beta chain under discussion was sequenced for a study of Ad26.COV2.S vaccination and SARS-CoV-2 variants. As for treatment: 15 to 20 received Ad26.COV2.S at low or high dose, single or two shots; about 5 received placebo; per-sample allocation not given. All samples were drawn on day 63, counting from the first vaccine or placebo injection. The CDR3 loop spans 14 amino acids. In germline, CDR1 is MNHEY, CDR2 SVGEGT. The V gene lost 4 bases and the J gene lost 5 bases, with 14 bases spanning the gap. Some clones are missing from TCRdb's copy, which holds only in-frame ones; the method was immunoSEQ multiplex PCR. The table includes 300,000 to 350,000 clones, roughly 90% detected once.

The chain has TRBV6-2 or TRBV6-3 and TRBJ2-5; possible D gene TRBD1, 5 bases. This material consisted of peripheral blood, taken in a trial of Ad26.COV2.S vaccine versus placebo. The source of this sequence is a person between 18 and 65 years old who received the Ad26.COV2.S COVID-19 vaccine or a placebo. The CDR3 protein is CASSWGSTGETQYF. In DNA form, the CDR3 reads TGTGCCAGCAGTTGGGGCTCCACCGGGGAGACCCAGTACTTC.